The present T cell receptor beta chain was sequenced within a study of T-cell memory formation after mild COVID-19. Across the whole study: Among the donors, TCR clusters were largely specific to each donor.

A few counts support this clonotype. Its antigen is still unknown. TCR alpha and TCR beta cDNA libraries carrying sample barcodes and UMIs were produced by 5'RACE using constant-segment primers. TCRdb reprocessed the 5' RACE reads via MiXCR and lists one record per CDR3 protein. The sample shows about half a million distinct CDR3 sequences, approximately 18% of them seen only once. Notes on the study in general: CM and EM subsets held most contracting CD4+ clones; EMRA held CD8+ ones.

Sequencing was performed on PBMCs or a T cell subset sorted from them (not recorded which). This TCR was sampled from an adult woman who had mild COVID-19 (a few samples of this study predate the infection). Cell type and time point are not known.

CDR3 DNA: TGTGCCAGCAGCCAAGTGTTTACGGGGGATACGCAGTATTTT. Translated: CASSQVFTGDTQYF. The chain couples TRBV14 to TRBJ2-3, with D tentatively TRBD2 (5 bases). The CDR3 runs 14 residues. Looked up from germline, CDR1 is SGHDN and CDR2 is FVKESK. Trimming pared 1 base from V and 6 bases from J, leaving 11 bases between.